This TCR beta chain was sequenced in a study of blood T cell repertoires in COVID-19 (dated by TCRdb to 2018 to 2021). Notes on the research overall: The collaborator samples originated in the United States, Italy and Spain and spanned the acute and convalescent phases of COVID-19. The material from the prospective study consisted of cDNA or gDNA derived from T cells, B-cell-depleted T cells, or PBMCs. Subjects who had been exposed to COVID-19, were actively infected with it, or had recovered from it provided the deeply sampled blood TCRbeta repertoires that made up the dataset. The repertoires were released in a freely available public database intended as a resource for research on the immune response to SARS-CoV-2. Samples were obtained from the ongoing ImmuneRACE study (first 160 participants) and from over a thousand subjects provided by 6 global collaborators. A de-identified subject ID, COVID-19 status, age in years and sex were almost always included in the sample metadata. Where available, HLA class I and class II types were obtained from metadata supplied by the sample provider rather than from assay-based typing. The study at large found these results: Clinical and demographic metadata were provided uncurated, with the amount varying by source and participant.

The CDR3 goes from the cysteine to the phenylalanine over 11 residues. Only CDR3 DNA remains: 33 bases, in frame from the first base. The junction shows trimming of 4 bases on V and 8 bases on J, plus 11 bases between the germline ends. Looking up the germline V gene (reference sequence) yields CDR1 DFQATT and CDR2 SNEGSKA. Whole blood was collected in K2EDTA tubes by collaborating institutions according to the institutions' own protocols. For TCRbeta analysis, collaborators shipped samples in one of three forms: frozen whole blood, isolated PBMCs, or DNA extracted from either of those sample types. TCRbeta CDR3 regions were amplified from genomic DNA by means of the immunoSEQ Assay, a bias-controlled multiplex PCR. The paper's processing steps were these. The number of nucleated cells in each sample was estimated from the amplification of reference gene primers within the assay. To quantify the absolute abundance of each unique TCRbeta CDR3 rearrangement, sequence reads were collapsed and filtered. For each sample, productive Simpson clonality was calculated by taking the square root of Simpson's diversity index across productive rearrangements. TCRdb retrieved this table from immuneACCESS and kept in-frame rearrangements only. Not all clones are present; in checked studies, unresolved V genes account for under half, and no reason is known for the remainder. D and trimming were read from the DNA, whereas the V and J calls and clone size are those reported in that table. A total of tens of thousands of clones appear in this sample, more than 65% of them only once. The ten biggest clones cover 25% to 30% of the sample.

For this clone: Its cognate antigen has yet to be identified. One base away there is no much larger clone; base qualities are not given.

This TCR came from a woman of 80 years or more with active or convalescent COVID-19. The specimen was peripheral blood. The V and J genes are TRBV20-1 and TRBJ1-1, and possibly TRBD1, on 5 matching bases. The CDR3: CSANSRVEAFF. The DNA sequence is as follows: TGCAGTGCTAACTCCAGGGTCGAAGCTTTCTTT.